A single sample is the source of the 15 T cell receptor beta chains below, sequenced in a study of blood T cell repertoires in COVID-19 (dated by TCRdb to 2020 to 2021). Library preparation used the immunoSEQ multiplex PCR assay. TCRdb mirrors the immuneACCESS table, restricted to in-frame sequences. Some clones are absent from its copies; in checked studies, under half trace to an unresolved V gene, and the reason for the others is unknown. The sample table records 200,000 or so clones; about 80% of these occur just once. The ten largest account for approximately 6.9% of the sample. The sample comprised peripheral blood. The receptors stem from a human donor with acute or convalescent COVID-19. The donor label of this sample is uncertain.

The rearrangement links TRBV5-1 to TRBJ1-1, with TRBD1 matching 7 bases. The CDR3 spans 15 residues. J gave up 1 base and V 7 bases, and 10 bases lay outside the gene matches. Looked up from germline, CDR1 is SGHRS and CDR2 is YFSETQ. CDR3 coding DNA: TGCGCCAGCTACGCATGGACAGGCAGGAACACTGAAGCTTTCTTT. The encoded protein is CASYAWTGRNTEAFF. Drawing the rest from reference TRBV5-1 and TRBJ1-1, the complete variable domain is KAGVTQTPRYLIKTRGQQVTLSCSPISGHRSVSWYQQTPGQGLQFLFEYFSETQRNKGNFPGRFSGRQFSNSRSEMNVSTLELGDSALYLCASYAWTGRNTEAFFGQGTRLTVV.

In the case of this clone: The sample contains more than one DNA sequence encoding this CDR3. The chain carries TRBV7-6 and TRBJ2-5, with 7 bases aligning to TRBD2. The CDR3 totals 15 residues. V was pared by 1 base and J by 5 bases, with 7 bases of the junction left unmatched. CDR1 and CDR2 from the germline V gene are SGHVS and FNYEAQ. The CDR3 coding sequence is TGTGCCAGCAGCTTAGAGGCGGGGGAGAGGGAGACCCAGTACTTC. This codes for CASSLEAGERETQYF.

The rearrangement uses TRBV5-6 and TRBJ1-1; the match to TRBD1 covers 7 bases. Germline V gene sequence: CDR1 SGHDT, CDR2 YYEEEE. The CDR3 has 15 residues. J gave up 5 bases and V 3 bases, and 10 bases lay outside the gene matches. CDR3 sequence reads: CASSWKVGTVTEAFF. CDR3 coding DNA: TGTGCCAGCAGCTGGAAGGTGGGGACAGTGACTGAAGCTTTCTTT. The whole variable domain, filled in from reference TRBV5-6 and TRBJ1-1, reads DAGVTQSPTHLIKTRGQQVTLRCSPKSGHDTVSWYQQALGQGPQFIFQYYEEEERQRGNFPDRFSGHQFPNYSSELNVNALLLGDSALYLCASSWKVGTVTEAFFGQGTRLTVV.

The rearrangement uses TRBV5-5 and TRBJ1-1; 8 nucleotides line up with TRBD1. The CDR3 spans 16 residues. V trimming: 2 bases; J trimming: 0 bases; junction bases outside the gene matches: 6. CDR1 SGHKS and CDR2 YYEKEE come from the germline V gene (reference sequence). CDR3 DNA: TGTGCCAGCAGCTTTTCCAGGGGGCGACTGAACACTGAAGCTTTCTTT. Protein sequence: CASSFSRGRLNTEAFF.

This rearrangement joins TRBV28 to TRBJ2-7; 11 bases are a match to TRBD2. V gave up 6 bases and J gave up 7 bases; unmatched junction bases: 26. CDR1 is MDHEN and CDR2 is SYDVKM in the germline V gene. The CDR3 consists of 20 residues. The DNA for the CDR3 is TGTGCCAGCAGCCCGTCTCCTTTCCCGTCCGGGACTAGCGGTCTTTCGGAGCAGTACTTC. Residues: CASSPSPFPSGTSGLSEQYF.

The genes are TRBV3-1 (or the pseudogene TRBV3-2) and TRBJ2-7; 10 bases map to TRBD2. The germline CDR1 and CDR2 sequences are LGHDT and YNNKEL (reference sequence). This CDR3 has 15 amino acids. V lost 1 base, J lost 4 bases, and 4 bases stayed unmatched. This chain's CDR3 is CASSQVGSGRYEQYF. The CDR3 bases are TGTGCCAGCAGCCAAGTTGGTAGCGGGAGGTACGAGCAGTACTTC.

The chain joins TRBV11-1 to TRBJ2-2; no clear D. The V and J ends lost 0 bases and 0 bases respectively, with 5 bases between them. In germline, CDR1 is SGHAT, CDR2 FQDESV (reference sequence). The CDR3 has 15 amino acids. In DNA, the CDR3 is TGTGCCAGCAGCTTAGCGACATCGAACACCGGGGAGCTGTTTTTT. Its protein product is CASSLATSNTGELFF.

The gene calls are TRBV27 and TRBJ2-7; tentatively, D is TRBD1 (6 bases). The CDR3 contains 16 residues. Per germline, CDR1 MNHEY and CDR2 SMNVEV (reference sequence). Trimming left V 5 bases short and J 0 bases short, with 17 bases between. The CDR3, as DNA: TGTGCCAGCAGTCGCAAAGCTACAGGGAGCTCCTACGAGCAGTACTTC. It encodes CASSRKATGSSYEQYF.

The CDR3 protein is CASSLDRGRGEQYF. The CDR3 bases are TGTGCCAGCAGCTTGGACAGGGGGAGAGGGGAGCAGTACTTC. The chain recombines TRBV7-3 with TRBJ2-7, with 10 bases lining up with TRBD1. The germline gives CDR1 SGHTA, CDR2 FQGTGA. The ends lost 3 bases at V and 7 bases at J; junction bases unmatched: 6. The CDR3 runs 14 residues.

The chain carries TRBV27 and TRBJ2-5; TRBD2 might be the D (6 bases). The germline V gene has CDR1 MNHEY and CDR2 SMNVEV (reference sequence). The CDR3 length is 14 residues. The ends were cut back, 3 bases at V and 5 bases at J, with 13 bases in the middle. This CDR3 is CASSFEGGRETQYF. Written as DNA, the CDR3 is TGTGCCAGCAGTTTTGAGGGAGGAAGGGAGACCCAGTACTTC.

This clone was counted between two and nine times. V is TRBV19 and J is TRBJ1-2; 9 bases are a match to TRBD1. Germline-derived CDR1 and CDR2 are LNHDA and SQIVND (reference sequence). The CDR3 length is 13 residues. Germline trimming cut 5 bases from V and 6 bases from J; bases unmatched to any gene: 4. In DNA, the CDR3 is TGTGCCAGTAGTCCACAGGGGGCGGATGGCTACACCTTC. It specifies CASSPQGADGYTF.

The CDR3 loop reads CASSQVNRYGYTF. CDR3 DNA sequence: TGTGCCAGCAGCCAAGTCAACAGGTATGGCTACACCTTC. The V gene is TRBV3-1 (or the pseudogene TRBV3-2), the J gene TRBJ1-2, with D possibly matching TRBD1 (5 bases). Germline CDR1 is LGHDT and CDR2 is YNNKEL (reference sequence). The V end lost 1 base, the J end lost 5 bases, and 8 bases lay between the germline ends. The CDR3 consists of 13 residues.

V gene TRBV5-3 combines with J gene TRBJ2-5, with 9 nucleotides matching TRBD1. TRBV5-3 counts as an open reading frame of uncertain function. CDR3 length: 19 residues. Trimming cost V 4 bases and J 2 bases; bases outside gene matches: 18. The DNA of the CDR3 is TGTGCCAGAAGCCCTAGCCGGGCAGCCGGGACAGGGACTCAAGAGACCCAGTACTTC. It is translated as CARSPSRAAGTGTQETQYF.

This clone was counted a single time. The V and J genes are TRBV18 and TRBJ2-7; the match to TRBD1 covers 7 bases. The germline gives CDR1 KGHSH, CDR2 LQKENI. This CDR3 comprises 14 residues. The junction had 6 bases not matched to a gene; V was cut back by 5 bases and J by 2 bases. CDR3 loop: CASSLDRVTYEQYF. The CDR3 DNA is TGTGCCAGCTCATTAGACAGGGTAACCTACGAGCAGTACTTC.

The chain recombines TRBV7-2 with TRBJ1-1; weak D call: TRBD1 (5 bases). Germline CDR1 reads SGHTA; CDR2 reads FQGNSA. V was trimmed by 2 bases and J by 3 bases, leaving 10 bases between them. The CDR3 runs 14 residues. In nucleotides, the CDR3 is TGTGCCAGCAGCTTACAGGGAAGAGACACTGAAGCTTTCTTT. It encodes CASSLQGRDTEAFF.